This T cell receptor (beta chain) was captured in a study of beta chain features in type 1 diabetes. Study-level background: No patient-donor differences in age, gender, total cells or subset yield. Study-wide findings and caveats: In all four CD4+ subsets, TCRB CDR3 length was significantly, moderately reduced in type 1 diabetes. Any HLA type influence on TCRB rearrangement was left unresolved here. Cells with high TCR expression could be over-represented by cDNA sequencing.

Comment on this clone: The antigen remains undetermined.

V was pared by 5 bases and J by 4 bases, with 13 bases between. The CDR3 loop spans 15 amino acids. Germline loops: CDR1 SGHRS, CDR2 YFSETQ. Of the isolated RNA, all was reverse transcribed, and so the sequenced material was expressed TCRB transcripts. Some clones are missing from TCRdb's copy, which holds only in-frame ones; the method was immunoSEQ multiplex PCR. The sample records 150,000 to 190,000 clones, under 13% being singletons. The source is a man in his thirties or forties with type 1 diabetes. The source material was central memory CD4+ T cells from blood. The chain combines TRBV5-1 with TRBJ2-6, with D possibly being TRBD2 (6 bases). The CDR3, as DNA: TGCGCCAGCAGGGAGGAGGGTTCGGGGGCCAACGTCCTGACTTTC. Amino acid sequence: CASREEGSGANVLTF.